The clone carrying this TCR beta chain was detected many times. This record belongs to a study of T cells in Graves' hyperthyroidism and ophthalmopathy. TCR beta CDR3 region amplification was performed from RNA transcripts. HTBI primers were the set used in a first-round RT-PCR of the TCR CDR3. Using its own MiXCR run on the multiplex PCR reads, TCRdb lists one record per CDR3 protein. The sample shows under 350,000 distinct CDR3 sequences, around 25% of them seen only once. Germline V lookup: CDR1 SNHLY, CDR2 FYNNEI. V gave up 1 base and J gave up 5 bases, with 6 bases separating them. The CDR3 length is 13 residues.

The material sequenced was blood. The V and J genes are TRBV2 and TRBJ1-5, with D hard to call. The receptor was derived from a man between 35 and 55 years old with Graves' hyperthyroidism that later progressed to Graves' ophthalmopathy. The CDR3 DNA follows: TGTGCCAGCAGTGAAGGGACCCATCAGCCCCAGCATTTT. The encoded protein is CASSEGTHQPQHF.